This T cell receptor beta chain was identified during a study of T cell clonotyping in hematopoietic cell transplantation. General observations from the study: Higher Inverse Simpson Index values in graft donor and pretransplant recipient predicted broader posttransplant TCR diversity. Pathologically expanded recipient clonotypes increased progressively from day 30 to day 180 as diversity fell. No sorting was done, leaving CD4 and CD8 contributions mixed.

The CDR3 extends over 17 amino acids. V lost 1 base to trimming and J lost 3 bases; unmatched junction nucleotides: 6. Per the germline V gene, CDR1 is SGHDT and CDR2 is YYEEEE. As regards this clone: Its matching antigen is unknown.

The method was immunoSEQ multiplex PCR; TCRdb's version includes in-frame clones alone and lacks a portion of them. The table shows several thousand clones, with 80% to 90% occurring only once. The sequence came from a female patient in her fifties or sixties who had an allogeneic stem cell transplant from an unrelated donor, so the T cells may come from the graft donor. Some clones in this sample may be carry-over from other donors' samples. Source: peripheral blood mononuclear cells, taken 180 days after allogeneic stem cell transplant. The gene calls are TRBV5-6 and TRBJ2-5; 13 bases line up with TRBD2. The CDR3 region has the DNA TGTGCCAGCAGCTTGTTTGGGACTAGCGGGACGGAAGAGACCCAGTACTTC. Its protein product is CASSLFGTSGTEETQYF.